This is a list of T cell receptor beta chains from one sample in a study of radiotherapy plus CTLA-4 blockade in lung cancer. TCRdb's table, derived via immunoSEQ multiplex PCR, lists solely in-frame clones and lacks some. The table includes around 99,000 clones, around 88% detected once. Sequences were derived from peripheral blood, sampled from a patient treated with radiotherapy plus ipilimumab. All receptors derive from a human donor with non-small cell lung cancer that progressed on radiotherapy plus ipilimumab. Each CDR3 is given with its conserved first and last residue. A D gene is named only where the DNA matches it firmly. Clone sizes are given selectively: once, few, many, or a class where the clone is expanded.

CATSRDQGRSGELFF | TGTGCCACCAGCAGAGATCAGGGGCGGAGCGGGGAGCTGTTTTTT | NA | 15 | TRBJ2-2 | TRBV15 | NA
CASSILPGAYNEQFF | TGTGCCAGCTCAATATTACCGGGGGCTTACAATGAGCAGTTCTTC | NA | 15 | TRBJ2-1 | TRBV18 | NA
CASSIDRVGGYTF | TGTGCCAGCAGCATCGACAGGGTTGGAGGCTACACCTTC | NA | 13 | TRBJ1-2 | TRBV5-4 | TRBD1
CACGRAGLSGAYEQYF | TGTGCCTGCGGACGGGCCGGACTAAGCGGGGCCTACGAGCAGTACTTC | NA | 16 | TRBJ2-7 | TRBV30 | TRBD2
CASSPREPQHF | TGTGCCAGCAGCCCCCGTGAGCCCCAGCATTTT | NA | 11 | TRBJ1-5 | TRBV9 | NA
CAIGNSSLGITEAFF | TGTGCGATCGGGAACTCTTCTCTGGGGATCACTGAAGCTTTCTTT | NA | 15 | TRBJ1-1 | TRBV10-3 | NA
CASSLGTAYNEQFF | TGTGCCAGCAGCTTAGGGACAGCCTACAATGAGCAGTTCTTC | NA | 14 | TRBJ2-1 | TRBV7-9 | NA
CASSRDSMSARELFF | TGTGCCAGCAGTCGGGACAGCATGTCGGCCCGGGAGCTGTTTTTT | once | 15 | TRBJ2-2 | TRBV2 | TRBD1
CAWRDRGSGANVLTF | TGTGCCTGGAGGGACAGGGGCTCTGGGGCCAACGTCCTGACTTTC | NA | 15 | TRBJ2-6 | TRBV30 | TRBD1
CASSTTPGQNNEQFF | TGCGCCAGCAGCACAACTCCGGGACAGAACAATGAGCAGTTCTTC | NA | 15 | TRBJ2-1 | TRBV5-1 | TRBD1
CASSGGSGRTGNTIYF | TGTGCCAGCAGCGGGGGATCAGGACGGACTGGAAACACCATATATTTT | NA | 16 | TRBJ1-3 | TRBV11-3 | NA
CASSFAPSSGAINTGELFF | TGTGCCAGCAGTTTCGCCCCATCTAGCGGAGCTATTAACACCGGGGAGCTGTTTTTT | NA | 19 | TRBJ2-2 | TRBV6-4 | TRBD2
CASSKGVNTEAFF | TGTGCCAGCTCCAAGGGGGTGAACACTGAAGCTTTCTTT | NA | 13 | TRBJ1-1 | TRBV6-4 | NA
CASSPQQDSNQPQHF | TGTGCCAGCTCACCACAACAAGATAGCAATCAGCCCCAGCATTTT | NA | 15 | TRBJ1-5 | TRBV18 | NA
CSVVGGGNKNIQYF | TGCAGCGTTGTGGGGGGAGGTAACAAAAACATTCAGTACTTC | NA | 14 | TRBJ2-4 | TRBV29-1 | NA
CASSFSGGAQPQHF | TGTGCCAGCAGCTTTAGTGGTGGAGCTCAGCCCCAGCATTTT | once | 14 | TRBJ1-5 | TRBV11-2 | NA
CASSKDTLGDEQYF | TGTGCCAGCAGTAAAGACACCTTAGGCGACGAGCAGTACTTC | NA | 14 | TRBJ2-7 | TRBV2 | NA
CAIRDLATNEKLFF | TGTGCCATCAGAGACCTGGCAACTAATGAAAAACTGTTTTTT | NA | 14 | TRBJ1-4 | TRBV10-3 | NA
CASSYEGLSSTDTQYF | TGTGCCAGCAGTTACGAAGGGTTGAGTAGCACAGATACGCAGTATTTT | NA | 16 | TRBJ2-3 | TRBV6-6 | NA
CASKGQVSYEQYF | TGTGCCAGTAAGGGACAGGTGTCCTACGAGCAGTACTTC | NA | 13 | TRBJ2-7 | TRBV19 | TRBD1
CSVNGGLAEPTDTQYF | TGCAGCGTTAACGGAGGACTAGCGGAGCCCACAGATACGCAGTATTTT | NA | 16 | TRBJ2-3 | TRBV29-1 | TRBD2
CASNTRSNEQFF | TGTGCCAGCAATACTAGGAGCAATGAGCAGTTCTTC | NA | 12 | TRBJ2-1 | TRBV2 | NA
CASSEQAAPSYEQYF | TGTGCCAGCAGTGAACAGGCGGCCCCTTCCTACGAGCAGTACTTC | NA | 15 | TRBJ2-7 | TRBV2 | NA
CASSILGPGDSLYAFF | TGTGCCAGTAGTATCCTCGGTCCAGGGGATTCACTGTATGCTTTCTTT | NA | 16 | TRBJ1-1 | TRBV19 | NA
CAWRPYVSINTGELFF | TGTGCCTGGAGGCCTTATGTTAGCATAAACACCGGGGAGCTGTTTTTT | NA | 16 | TRBJ2-2 | TRBV30 | NA
CSARPGHEQYF | TGCAGTGCTAGACCCGGCCACGAGCAGTACTTC | NA | 11 | TRBJ2-7 | TRBV20-1 | NA
CASSLEGYGYTF | TGTGCCAGCAGCTTAGAAGGCTATGGCTACACCTTC | NA | 12 | TRBJ1-2 | TRBV7-9 | NA
CASSQGRGASSYNEQFF | TGCGCCAGCAGCCAAGGGCGGGGGGCCAGCTCCTACAATGAGCAGTTCTTC | NA | 17 | TRBJ2-1 | TRBV4-1 | TRBD2
CASSLVPLQVNYGYTF | TGTGCCAGCAGCTTAGTTCCCCTTCAGGTGAACTATGGCTACACCTTC | NA | 16 | TRBJ1-2 | TRBV7-2 | NA
CASSLGGAIPYNEQFF | TGCGCCAGCAGCTTGGGGGGGGCGATTCCCTACAATGAGCAGTTCTTC | NA | 16 | TRBJ2-1 | TRBV5-1 | NA
CASSPSRTTNEKLFF | TGTGCCAGCAGCCCCAGCCGGACAACTAATGAAAAACTGTTTTTT | NA | 15 | TRBJ1-4 | TRBV6-1 | NA
CASSLEGLAGGWVDTQYF | TGTGCCAGCAGCTTAGAGGGACTAGCGGGAGGTTGGGTAGATACGCAGTATTTT | NA | 18 | TRBJ2-3 | TRBV7-2 | TRBD2
CASSLVQGFYNEQFF | TGTGCCAGCAGCTTAGTACAGGGCTTCTACAATGAGCAGTTCTTC | once | 15 | TRBJ2-1 | TRBV7-9 | NA
CASSFGGQDYGYTF | TGCGCCAGCAGCTTTGGAGGGCAAGACTATGGCTACACCTTC | NA | 14 | TRBJ1-2 | TRBV5-1 | NA
CASSGSQETQYF | TGTGCCTCAAGCGGCAGCCAAGAGACCCAGTACTTC | NA | 12 | TRBJ2-5 | TRBV30 | NA
CASSPGGTQVFYGYTF | TGTGCCAGCAGCCCAGGGGGGACACAGGTGTTCTATGGCTACACCTTC | once | 16 | TRBJ1-2 | TRBV28 | TRBD1
CASSLVAGVSYEQYF | TGTGCCAGCAGCTTAGTCGCTGGAGTCTCCTACGAGCAGTACTTC | NA | 15 | TRBJ2-7 | TRBV11-3 | NA
CASSVGAQGSLHEQYF | TGTGCCAGCAGCGTAGGTGCACAGGGGAGCTTACACGAGCAGTACTTC | NA | 16 | TRBJ2-7 | TRBV9 | TRBD1
CASRTSGTYEQYF | TGTGCCAGCAGGACTAGCGGGACCTACGAGCAGTACTTC | NA | 13 | TRBJ2-7 | TRBV28 | TRBD2
CASTRGRPDEKLFF | TGTGCCAGCACCAGGGGCAGACCCGATGAAAAACTGTTTTTT | NA | 14 | TRBJ1-4 | TRBV6-6 | NA
CASSDPLTGAQDTEAFF | TGTGCCAGCAGTGACCCTCTGACGGGGGCTCAAGACACTGAAGCTTTCTTT | NA | 17 | TRBJ1-1 | TRBV6-1 | NA
CASSQLKSRREGNTGELFF | TGTGCCAGCAGCCAACTCAAATCCCGGCGGGAGGGGAACACCGGGGAGCTGTTTTTT | NA | 19 | TRBJ2-2 | TRBV4-2 | TRBD2
CASSYGRGVGSYEQYF | TGTGCCAGCAGTTACGGACGGGGCGTGGGATCCTACGAGCAGTACTTC | NA | 16 | TRBJ2-7 | TRBV6-5 | NA
CASSTRILVAKNIQYF | TGTGCCAGTAGTACGCGGATTCTCGTAGCCAAAAACATTCAGTACTTC | once | 16 | TRBJ2-4 | TRBV19 | NA
CASSQDRHTEAFF | TGTGCCAGCAGCCAGGACCGCCACACTGAAGCTTTCTTT | many | 13 | TRBJ1-1 | TRBV5-4 | NA
CASSRAGGPGQVDNEQFF | TGCGCCAGCAGCCGCGCGGGTGGACCGGGACAGGTAGACAATGAGCAGTTCTTC | NA | 18 | TRBJ2-1 | TRBV4-1 | TRBD1
CASSPMSSYNEQFF | TGTGCCAGCAGCCCGATGAGCTCCTACAATGAGCAGTTCTTC | NA | 14 | TRBJ2-1 | TRBV11-3 | NA
CASTRTDLNTEAFF | TGCGCCAGCACCAGAACCGATCTGAACACTGAAGCTTTCTTT | NA | 14 | TRBJ1-1 | TRBV5-1 | NA
CASSIVNTEAFF | TGCGCCAGCAGTATAGTGAACACTGAAGCTTTCTTT | NA | 12 | TRBJ1-1 | TRBV10-2 | NA